The 9 T cell receptor beta chains below all came from one sample that was sequenced in a study of blood T cells in healthy people across ages. Primed by a sample-barcoded 5' primer and a J-beta primer mix, a second PCR proceeded for about 7 to 12 cycles. Using its own MiXCR run on the 5' RACE reads, TCRdb lists one record per CDR3 protein. The profile covers roughly 900,000 distinct CDR3 sequences, with 29% appearing a single time and approximately 15% taken by the ten largest. Sequenced material: blood. The receptor set was obtained from a woman at least 80 years old in good health.

The chain couples TRBV2 to TRBJ2-1; 9 bases match TRBD1. The J call is uncertain, as TRBJ2-7 better fits the DNA end. CDR3 length equals 13 residues. CDR1 is SNHLY, CDR2 FYNNEI, per germline. The CDR3 loop is CASKDRGSSEQYF. CDR3 in DNA: TGTGCCAGCAAGGACAGGGGATCTTCGGAGCAGTACTTC.

This clonotype was seen repeatedly, ten times or more. The V call is TRBV5-4, the J call TRBJ1-2; 12 positions match TRBD1. The length of the CDR3 is 16 residues. V trimming: 3 bases; J trimming: 4 bases; junction bases outside the gene matches: 7. From germline, CDR1 is SGHNT and CDR2 YYREEE (reference sequence). The CDR3 region is CASSSGQGAPLYGYTF. CDR3 DNA sequence: TGTGCCAGCAGCTCGGGACAGGGGGCTCCACTCTATGGCTACACCTTC.

The rearrangement links TRBV29-1 to TRBJ1-2; D possibly corresponds to TRBD1 (5 bases). Looked up from germline, CDR1 is SQVTM and CDR2 is ANQGSEA. CDR3 length equals 11 residues. CDR3 residues: CGGEGNYGYTF. The CDR3 DNA reads as TGCGGGGGAGAGGGTAACTATGGCTACACCTTC.

The chain joins TRBV30 to TRBJ2-4; TRBD2 matches 11 bases. With the DNA end fitting TRBJ2-7 better, the J assignment may be wrong. The CDR3 contains 13 residues. CDR1 is GTSNPN, CDR2 SVGIG, per germline (reference sequence). CDR3 amino acids: CAWSVLAGDEQYF. DNA for the CDR3: TGTGCCTGGAGTGTACTAGCGGGAGACGAGCAGTACTTC.

The V gene is TRBV2, the J gene TRBJ2-3; either TRBD1 or TRBD2 may supply D (5 bases each). V lost 11 bases and J lost 5, with 17 bases in between. The germline gives CDR1 SNHLY, CDR2 FYNNEI. This CDR3 is built from 13 residues. CDR3 nucleotides: TGTGCCGACGCGAGGGACCGACAAGATACGCAGTATTTT. It yields the protein CADARDRQDTQYF.

The genes are TRBV20-1 and TRBJ2-4, with 8 bases fitting TRBD1. The DNA end lines up better with TRBJ2-5; the J call may be wrong. The germline CDR1 and CDR2 sequences are DFQATT and SNEGSKA (reference sequence). The CDR3 is 15 amino acids. This chain's CDR3 is CSAINPGQELETQYF. DNA for the CDR3: TGCAGTGCTATTAACCCGGGACAGGAGTTGGAGACCCAGTACTTC.

This clonotype was counted many times. The V call is TRBV9, the J call TRBJ2-3; 9 nucleotides align to TRBD2. CDR1 is SGDLS, CDR2 YYNGEE, per germline. The CDR3 contains 13 residues. V shed 7 bases, J shed 6 bases, and the junction held 6 bases outside the gene matches. CDR3: CASEAGGGDTQYF. The CDR3 DNA is TGTGCCAGCGAAGCGGGAGGCGGCGATACGCAGTATTTT.

This clonotype has at least ten counts. The rearrangement joins TRBV6-5 to TRBJ2-5, with no clear D. Germline V CDR1 and CDR2: MNHEY, SVGAGI. V lost 0 bases and J 0 bases, leaving 11 bases between the germline ends. The CDR3 covers 16 residues. The CDR3 sequence: CASSYSMNRDQETQYF. In DNA form, the CDR3 reads TGTGCCAGCAGTTACTCGATGAACCGAGACCAAGAGACCCAGTACTTC.

The table lists this clonotype with many counts. The chain uses TRBV24-1 and TRBJ2-5; TRBD1 aligns across 10 bases. The ends lost 2 bases at V and 1 base at J; junction bases unmatched: 3. The CDR3 spans 16 residues. CDR1 is KGHDR, CDR2 SFDVKD, per germline. For the CDR3, the DNA is TGTGCCACCAGTGATTCCCGGACAGGGGGCCAAGAGACCCAGTACTTC. This sequence encodes CATSDSRTGGQETQYF.